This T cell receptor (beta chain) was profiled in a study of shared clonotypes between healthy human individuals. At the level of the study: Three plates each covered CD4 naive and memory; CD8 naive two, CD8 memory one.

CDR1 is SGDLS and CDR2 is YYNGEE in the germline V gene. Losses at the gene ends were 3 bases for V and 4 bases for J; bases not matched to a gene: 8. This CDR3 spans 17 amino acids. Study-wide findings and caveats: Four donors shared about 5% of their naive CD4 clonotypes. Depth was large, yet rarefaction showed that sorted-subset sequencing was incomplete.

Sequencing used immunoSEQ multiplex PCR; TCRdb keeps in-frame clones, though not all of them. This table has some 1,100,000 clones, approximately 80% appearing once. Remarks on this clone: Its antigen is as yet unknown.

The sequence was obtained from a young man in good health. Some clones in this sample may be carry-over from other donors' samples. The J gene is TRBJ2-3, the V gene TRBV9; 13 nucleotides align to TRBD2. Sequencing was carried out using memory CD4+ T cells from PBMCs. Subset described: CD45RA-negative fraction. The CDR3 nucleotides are TGTGCCAGCAGCGCCGTACTAGCGGGAGGGGTGGCAGATACGCAGTATTTT. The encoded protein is CASSAVLAGGVADTQYF. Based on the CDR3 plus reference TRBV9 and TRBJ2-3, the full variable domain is DSGVTQTPKHLITATGQRVTLRCSPRSGDLSVYWYQQSLDQGLQFLIQYYNGEERAKGNILERFSAQQFPDLHSELNLSSLELGDSALYFCASSAVLAGGVADTQYFGPGTRLTVL.